One and the same sample provided the 25 T cell receptor beta chains below, sequenced in a study of CD4 T cells in relation to SARS-CoV-2 and coronaviruses (dated by TCRdb to the early 2020s). Receptors were amplified or captured by the immunoSEQ multiplex PCR assay. The table was pulled from immuneACCESS by TCRdb, which kept in-frame rearrangements only. Such tables lose some clones; where checked, under half of the loss comes from unresolved V genes, and the rest has no known cause. The sample records 15,000 or so clones, around three quarters of which are singletons. The ten largest clones take up roughly 10% of the sample. Their specific antigens are unknown. CD4+ T cells from unexposed donors were collected before the COVID-19 pandemic (2011-2018). After approximately eleven days of culture, CD4+ T cells were isolated with the EasySep CD4+ T cell isolation kit. Sequencing was done on a sample of CD4+ T cells from PBMCs, cultured in vitro. These receptors came from a human donor in good health.

The chain joins TRBV3-1 (or the pseudogene TRBV3-2) to TRBJ2-7, with 7 bases that match TRBD2. J lost 3 bases, V lost 3 bases, and 5 bases had no gene match. CDR1 and CDR2 (germline): LGHDT, YNNKEL (reference sequence). The length of the CDR3 is 14 residues. CDR3 amino acids: CASSQEAGRYEQYF. The CDR3 coding sequence is TGTGCCAGCAGCCAGGAAGCGGGACGCTACGAGCAGTACTTC.

This sequence joins TRBV29-1 and TRBJ2-7; D assignment may be TRBD1 or TRBD2 (5 bases each). Trimming took 6 bases from V and 0 from J, leaving 9 bases between them. Germline V gene data show CDR1 as SQVTM and CDR2 as ANQGSEA. CDR3 size: 12 residues. The CDR3 DNA reads as TGCAGCGTGGGGGAAGCCTCCTACGAGCAGTACTTC. It yields the protein CSVGEASYEQYF.

The chain links TRBV5-4 to TRBJ1-2, with 8 bases fitting TRBD1. The V segment lost 4 bases and the J segment 7 bases; nucleotides outside the gene matches: 6. The CDR3 length is 13 residues. The germline V gene encodes CDR1 SGHNT and CDR2 YYREEE (reference sequence). The CDR3 coding sequence is TGTGCCAGCAGCCCTCATACAGGGGGTGGCTACACCTTC. Its translation: CASSPHTGGGYTF.

The chain recombines TRBV11-2 with TRBJ1-2, with 9 bases matching TRBD1. The CDR3 loop spans 17 amino acids. Germline values: CDR1 SGHAT, CDR2 FQNNGV. After removal of 6 bases from V and 2 bases from J, the junction contained 13 bases not matched to a gene. CDR3 bases: TGTGCCAGCAGACTACGGACAGGGGTCTTTCCAAACTATGGCTACACCTTC. Encoded protein: CASRLRTGVFPNYGYTF.

The rearrangement links TRBV3-1 (or the pseudogene TRBV3-2) to TRBJ1-2, with 7 bases lining up with TRBD1. The CDR3 extends over 17 amino acids. Germline CDR1 reads LGHDT; CDR2 reads YNNKEL (reference sequence). The V gene end was trimmed by 5 bases and the J gene end by 0 bases; junction bases not matched to a gene: 12. For the CDR3, the DNA is TGTGCCAGCAGCGACGGGACAGAGCTTTTAGCTAACTATGGCTACACCTTC. Its protein product is CASSDGTELLANYGYTF.

The chain has TRBV16 and TRBJ2-3, with 10 positions matching TRBD2. This CDR3 contains 15 residues. After removal of 3 bases from V and 3 bases from J, the junction contained 3 bases not matched to a gene. Germline CDR1 is KGHSY and CDR2 is FQNENV. This chain's CDR3 is CASSQPTSGTDTQYF. The CDR3 DNA reads as TGTGCCAGCAGCCAGCCGACTAGCGGGACAGATACGCAGTATTTT.

The chain links TRBV7-8 to TRBJ1-5; D perhaps matches TRBD1 (5 bases). The V gene lost 1 base and the J gene lost 2 bases, with 12 bases spanning the gap. The CDR3 spans 16 residues. Germline-derived CDR1 and CDR2 are SGHVS and FQNEAQ. CDR3 sequence (DNA): TGTGCCAGCAGCTTAGAGCAGGGTATCGGCAATCAGCCCCAGCATTTT. Translating gives CASSLEQGIGNQPQHF.

The sample holds a few counts of this clone. This chain connects TRBV5-1 to TRBJ1-2; 9 nucleotides agree with TRBD1. Trimming took 3 bases from V and 3 from J; bases not matched to a gene: 3. The CDR3 runs to 14 residues. The germline V gene has CDR1 SGHRS and CDR2 YFSETQ. The CDR3 DNA reads as TGCGCCAGCAGCTATCGGACAGGGGACTATGGCTACACCTTC. Its protein is CASSYRTGDYGYTF. Using reference TRBV5-1 and TRBJ1-2 for the parts outside the CDR3, the full variable domain is KAGVTQTPRYLIKTRGQQVTLSCSPISGHRSVSWYQQTPGQGLQFLFEYFSETQRNKGNFPGRFSGRQFSNSRSEMNVSTLELGDSALYLCASSYRTGDYGYTFGSGTRLTVV.

The CDR3 bases are TGTGCCAGCAGTTTAGGAGCGGGGGGGCTCGGCGAGACCCAGTACTTC. Translation gives CASSLGAGGLGETQYF. The V gene is TRBV28, the J gene TRBJ2-5; the match to TRBD2 covers 10 bases. The CDR3 spans 16 residues. Trimming cost V 2 bases and J 5 bases; bases outside gene matches: 8. In germline, CDR1 is MDHEN, CDR2 SYDVKM.

The rearrangement links TRBV5-1 to TRBJ2-4; D unresolved. CDR3 length equals 13 residues. CDR1 SGHRS and CDR2 YFSETQ come from the germline V gene. Trimming stripped 5 bases from V and 4 bases from J, with 10 bases between. CDR3 in amino acids: CASSFAEKNIQYF. CDR3 bases: TGCGCCAGCAGTTTCGCAGAGAAAAACATTCAGTACTTC.

The chain combines TRBV12-3 or TRBV12-4 with TRBJ2-7; TRBD2 might be the D (6 bases). CDR3 length equals 13 residues. Trimming left V 10 bases short and J 5 bases short, with 18 bases between. The CDR3 here is CANSTRGLDEQYF. The CDR3 DNA reads TGTGCCAACTCGACTAGGGGACTTGACGAGCAGTACTTC.

The CDR3 coding sequence is TGTGCCAGCTCACCAAAACAGAACTATGGCTACACCTTC. It codes for CASSPKQNYGYTF. The V call is TRBV18, the J call TRBJ1-2, with unresolved D. The CDR3 is made up of 13 amino acids. Germline V CDR1 and CDR2: KGHSH, LQKENI. Trimming took 2 bases from V and 2 from J, leaving 6 bases between them.

The chain links TRBV5-1 to TRBJ2-6; tentatively, D is TRBD2 (7 bases). Trimming cost V 0 bases and J 1 base, with 14 bases left between them. The CDR3 length is 18 residues. From germline, CDR1 is SGHRS and CDR2 YFSETQ. The CDR3 coding sequence is TGCGCCAGCAGCTTGGCGGGGGGCTTCTCTTCTGGGGCCAACGTCCTGACTTTC. Translated, it gives CASSLAGGFSSGANVLTF.

The chain uses TRBV9 and TRBJ2-2; perhaps D is TRBD1 or TRBD2 (6 bases each). Germline V CDR1 and CDR2: SGDLS, YYNGEE. The V gene lost 0 bases and the J gene lost 4 bases, with 13 bases spanning the gap. The CDR3 consists of 16 residues. The CDR3 spells CASSVAGGAGTGELFF. The DNA for the CDR3 is TGTGCCAGCAGCGTAGCCGGGGGCGCGGGCACCGGGGAGCTGTTTTTT. Full variable domain (remainder filled in from reference TRBV9 and TRBJ2-2): DSGVTQTPKHLITATGQRVTLRCSPRSGDLSVYWYQQSLDQGLQFLIQYYNGEERAKGNILERFSAQQFPDLHSELNLSSLELGDSALYFCASSVAGGAGTGELFFGEGSRLTVL.

The V call is TRBV9, the J call TRBJ2-3; D not certain. The ends were cut back, 0 bases at V and 5 bases at J, with 7 bases in the middle. Germline loops: CDR1 SGDLS, CDR2 YYNGEE. The CDR3 loop spans 13 amino acids. The CDR3 spells CASSVVALDTQYF. The DNA of the CDR3 is TGTGCCAGCAGCGTAGTTGCCTTAGATACGCAGTATTTT.

The chain carries TRBV24-1 and TRBJ2-2; 9 nucleotides line up with TRBD1. V trimming: 1 base; J trimming: 0 bases; junction bases outside the gene matches: 14. CDR1 is KGHDR and CDR2 is SFDVKD in the germline V gene. CDR3 length: 21 residues. CDR3 bases: TGTGCCACCAGTGATTTAGGAGGACAGGGGCACCAGATCGCGAACACCGGGGAGCTGTTTTTT. This codes for CATSDLGGQGHQIANTGELFF.

This chain connects TRBV9 to TRBJ1-1; TRBD1 matches at 8 bases. With 4 bases clipped from V and 4 bases from J, the junction kept 6 bases outside the gene matches. The CDR3 runs 14 residues. Germline-derived CDR1 and CDR2 are SGDLS and YYNGEE. The CDR3: CASSTGQVGTEAFF. CDR3 nucleotides: TGTGCCAGCAGCACGGGACAGGTGGGCACTGAAGCTTTCTTT. Variable domain in full (rest from reference TRBV9 and TRBJ1-1): DSGVTQTPKHLITATGQRVTLRCSPRSGDLSVYWYQQSLDQGLQFLIQYYNGEERAKGNILERFSAQQFPDLHSELNLSSLELGDSALYFCASSTGQVGTEAFFGQGTRLTVV.

The genes are TRBV9 and TRBJ1-5, with D tentatively TRBD1 (6 bases). Deletions cut 2 bases from V and 4 bases from J, with 10 bases between. The CDR3 extends over 14 amino acids. Germline CDR1 reads SGDLS; CDR2 reads YYNGEE. The CDR3 loop is CASSVGGANQPQHF. In DNA, the CDR3 is TGTGCCAGCAGCGTTGGGGGCGCGAATCAGCCCCAGCATTTT.

The chain is built from TRBV4-2 and TRBJ2-7, with 10 bases lining up with TRBD2. Unmatched junction bases numbered 6, after V lost 0 bases and J lost 4 bases. This CDR3 comprises 16 residues. Germline CDR1 is LGHNA and CDR2 is YNFKEQ. DNA for the CDR3: TGTGCCAGCAGCCAAGATAGGGGTAGCGGGGGGTACGAGCAGTACTTC. Protein sequence: CASSQDRGSGGYEQYF.

This sequence joins TRBV27 and TRBJ1-1; D gene uncertain. Trimming removed 3 bases at V and 1 base at J, with 9 bases between. Germline V gives CDR1 MNHEY, CDR2 SMNVEV (reference sequence). CDR3 length: 14 residues. The CDR3 spells CASSFRETNTEAFF. The CDR3 nucleotides are TGTGCCAGCAGTTTCCGGGAAACGAACACTGAAGCTTTCTTT.

This chain joins TRBV6-5 and TRBJ2-7; the D gene is possibly TRBD2 (6 bases). V was shortened by 6 bases and J by 2 bases, with 14 bases between the two germline ends. CDR3 length: 14 residues. Germline assignment: CDR1 MNHEY and CDR2 SVGAGI. The CDR3 coding sequence is TGTGCCAGCAGCCCCGGGACTCCGACCTACGAGCAGTACTTC. Translated, it gives CASSPGTPTYEQYF.

The chain recombines TRBV27 with TRBJ2-7, with 8 bases identical to TRBD1. The CDR3 consists of 15 residues. V trimming: 2 bases; J trimming: 4 bases; junction bases outside the gene matches: 7. From germline, CDR1 is MNHEY and CDR2 SMNVEV (reference sequence). CDR3 DNA: TGTGCCAGCAGTTTAAGGACAGGGTGGGAATACGAGCAGTACTTC. Residues: CASSLRTGWEYEQYF.

The chain employs TRBV7-9 and TRBJ2-7, with 7 bases aligning to TRBD2. Germline CDR1 SEHNR, CDR2 FQNEAQ (reference sequence). The CDR3 spans 15 residues. V lost 5 bases and J lost 0; bases outside the gene matches: 7. CDR3 loop: CASSTGLPGSYEQYF. CDR3 coding DNA: TGTGCCAGCAGCACGGGACTACCGGGCTCCTACGAGCAGTACTTC.

The genes are TRBV6-5 and TRBJ2-7; no firm D call. V shed 7 bases and J shed 5 bases, with 12 bases lying between them. Germline V gene lookup returns CDR1 MNHEY and CDR2 SVGAGI. CDR3 length equals 12 residues. The CDR3 sequence is CASNLGWNEQYF. For the CDR3, the DNA is TGTGCCAGCAATCTGGGGTGGAACGAGCAGTACTTC.

The gene calls are TRBV6-5 and TRBJ2-7, with TRBD2 matching over 10 bases. V lost 5 bases, J lost 2 bases, and 6 bases stayed unmatched. This CDR3 region has 15 residues. CDR1 and CDR2 (germline): MNHEY, SVGAGI. CDR3 nucleotides: TGTGCCAGCAGTAAGACAGCGGGAGGGCCCTACGAGCAGTACTTC. It translates to CASSKTAGGPYEQYF.